This T cell receptor (beta chain) stems from a study of siplizumab effects on memory and regulatory T cells. Points from the study as a whole: Significantly reduced by siplizumab was the cumulative frequency of alloreactive sequences, namely those traceable to unstimulated CD4+ memory cells. A naive or memory phenotype could not be assigned to roughly 75-97% of the proliferating CD4+ or CD8+ clones. A minor share of alloreactive clones matched unstimulated subsets.

The length of the CDR3 is 14 residues. The germline gives CDR1 MNHNS, CDR2 SASEGT. V was clipped by 8 bases and J by 5 bases, with 15 bases between them. For this clone: The antigen is unknown.

Data came from immunoSEQ multiplex PCR; TCRdb stores just in-frame clones and leaves some out. This sample carries more than 95,000 clones, 90% to 95% of them seen once, and the ten largest clones take around 1.7%. The specimen was non-Treg CD4+ T cells sorted from blood. This clonotype was sampled from a human donor in good health. The gene calls are TRBV6-1 and TRBJ1-4, with D perhaps TRBD1 (6 bases). In nucleotides, the CDR3 is TGTGCCAGCCGGAGCGGGGACACAAATGAAAAACTGTTTTTT. The encoded protein is CASRSGDTNEKLFF.